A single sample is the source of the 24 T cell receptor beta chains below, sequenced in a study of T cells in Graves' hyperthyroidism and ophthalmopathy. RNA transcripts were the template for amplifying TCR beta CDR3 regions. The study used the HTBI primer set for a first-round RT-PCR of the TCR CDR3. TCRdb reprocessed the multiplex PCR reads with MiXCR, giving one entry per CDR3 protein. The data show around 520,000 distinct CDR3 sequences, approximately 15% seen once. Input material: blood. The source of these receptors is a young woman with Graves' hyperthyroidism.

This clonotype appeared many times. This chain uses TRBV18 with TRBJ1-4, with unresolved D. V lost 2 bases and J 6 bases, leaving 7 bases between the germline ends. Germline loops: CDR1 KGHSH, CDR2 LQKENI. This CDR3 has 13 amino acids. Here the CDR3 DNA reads TGTGCCAGCTCACCAGGGTCCGATGAAAAACTGTTTTTT. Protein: CASSPGSDEKLFF.

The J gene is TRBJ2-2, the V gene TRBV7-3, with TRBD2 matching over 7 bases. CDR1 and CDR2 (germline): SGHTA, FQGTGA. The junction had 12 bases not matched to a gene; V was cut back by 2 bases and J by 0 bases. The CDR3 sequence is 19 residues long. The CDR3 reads CASSLSGDRLAPNTGELFF. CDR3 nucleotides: TGTGCCAGCAGCTTATCCGGAGATCGACTAGCACCGAACACCGGGGAGCTGTTTTTT.

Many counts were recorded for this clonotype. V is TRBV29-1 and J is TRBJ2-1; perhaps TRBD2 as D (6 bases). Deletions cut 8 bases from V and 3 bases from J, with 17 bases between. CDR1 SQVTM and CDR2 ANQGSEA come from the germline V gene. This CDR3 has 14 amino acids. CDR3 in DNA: TGCAGCCTCCTGGGGGGAGGAGTCTACAATGAGCAGTTCTTC. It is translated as CSLLGGGVYNEQFF.

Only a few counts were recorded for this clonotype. The CDR3, as DNA: TGTGCCAGCAGCTTCCGCGGGGAGCTGAGCTCCTACAATGAGCAGTTCTTC. This codes for CASSFRGELSSYNEQFF. The genes are TRBV7-6 and TRBJ2-1; perhaps TRBD2 as D (6 bases). CDR3 length: 17 residues. Trimming stripped 3 bases from V and 0 bases from J, with 15 bases between. The germline V gene has CDR1 SGHVS and CDR2 FNYEAQ. Based on the CDR3 plus reference TRBV7-6 and TRBJ2-1, the full variable domain is GAGVSQSPRYKVTKRGQDVALRCDPISGHVSLYWYRQALGQGPEFLTYFNYEAQQDKSGLPNDRFSAERPEGSISTLTIQRTEQRDSAMYRCASSFRGELSSYNEQFFGPGTRLTVL.

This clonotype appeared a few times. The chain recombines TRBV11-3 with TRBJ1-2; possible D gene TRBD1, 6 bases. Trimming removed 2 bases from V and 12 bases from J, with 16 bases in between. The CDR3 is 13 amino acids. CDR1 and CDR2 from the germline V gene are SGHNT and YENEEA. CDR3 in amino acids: CASSLTGQLEDTF. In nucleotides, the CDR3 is TGTGCCAGCAGCTTAACCGGACAGTTAGAGGACACCTTC.

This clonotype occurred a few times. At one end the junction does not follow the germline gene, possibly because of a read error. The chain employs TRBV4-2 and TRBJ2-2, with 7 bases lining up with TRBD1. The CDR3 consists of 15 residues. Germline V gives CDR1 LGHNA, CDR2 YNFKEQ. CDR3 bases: TGTGCCTGCAGTCCGACAGGGAAGAACACCGGGGAGCTGTTTTTT. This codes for CACSPTGKNTGELFF.

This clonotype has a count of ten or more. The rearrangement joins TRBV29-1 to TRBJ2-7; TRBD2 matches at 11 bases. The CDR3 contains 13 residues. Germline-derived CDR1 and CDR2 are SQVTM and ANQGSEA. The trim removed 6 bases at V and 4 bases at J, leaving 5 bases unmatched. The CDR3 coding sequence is TGCAGCGTGATGACTAGCGGGACATACGAGCAGTACGTC. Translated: CSVMTSGTYEQYV.

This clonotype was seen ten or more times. The CDR3 nucleotides read TGTGCCAGCAGTCTGGGCAGGACCGCGAACACCGGGGAGCTGTTTTTT. It is translated as CASSLGRTANTGELFF. The J gene is TRBJ2-2, the V gene TRBV6-1; D unclear. CDR1 is MNHNS, CDR2 SASEGT, per germline. This CDR3 has 16 residues. V was trimmed by 5 bases and J by 0 bases, leaving 13 bases between them.

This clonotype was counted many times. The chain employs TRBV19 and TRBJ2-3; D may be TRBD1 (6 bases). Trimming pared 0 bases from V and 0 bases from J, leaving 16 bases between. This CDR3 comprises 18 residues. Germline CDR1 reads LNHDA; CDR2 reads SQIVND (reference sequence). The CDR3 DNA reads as TGTGCCAGTAGTATAGACCGGACAGCCTATTCTAGCACAGATACGCAGTATTTT. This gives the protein CASSIDRTAYSSTDTQYF.

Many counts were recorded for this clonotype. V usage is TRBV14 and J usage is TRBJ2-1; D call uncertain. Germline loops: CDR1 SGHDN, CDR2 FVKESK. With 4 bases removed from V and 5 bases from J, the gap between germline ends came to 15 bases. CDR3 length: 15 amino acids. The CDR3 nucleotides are TGTGCCAGCAGCCCGTCAAAAGGGTTCCACAATGAGCAGTTCTTC. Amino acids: CASSPSKGFHNEQFF.

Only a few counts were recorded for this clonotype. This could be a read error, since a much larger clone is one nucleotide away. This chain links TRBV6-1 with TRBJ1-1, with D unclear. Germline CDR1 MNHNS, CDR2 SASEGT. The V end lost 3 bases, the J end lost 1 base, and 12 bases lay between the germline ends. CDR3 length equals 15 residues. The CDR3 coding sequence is TGTGCCAGCAGTGATGGTGGAGATCAGAACACTGAAGCTTTCTTT. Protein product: CASSDGGDQNTEAFF.

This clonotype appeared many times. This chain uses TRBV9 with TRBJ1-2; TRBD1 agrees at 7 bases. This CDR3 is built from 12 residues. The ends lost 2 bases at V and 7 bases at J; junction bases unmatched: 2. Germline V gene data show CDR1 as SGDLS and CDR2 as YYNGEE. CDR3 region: CASSVHRGGYTF. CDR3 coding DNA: TGTGCCAGCAGCGTCCACAGGGGTGGCTACACCTTC.

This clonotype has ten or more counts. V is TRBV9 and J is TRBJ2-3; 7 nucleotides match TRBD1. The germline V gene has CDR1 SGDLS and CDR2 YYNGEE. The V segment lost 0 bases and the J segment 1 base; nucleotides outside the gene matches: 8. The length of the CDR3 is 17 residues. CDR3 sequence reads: CASSVVRDSQRTDTQYF. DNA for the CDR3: TGTGCCAGCAGCGTAGTGAGGGACAGTCAACGCACAGATACGCAGTATTTT.

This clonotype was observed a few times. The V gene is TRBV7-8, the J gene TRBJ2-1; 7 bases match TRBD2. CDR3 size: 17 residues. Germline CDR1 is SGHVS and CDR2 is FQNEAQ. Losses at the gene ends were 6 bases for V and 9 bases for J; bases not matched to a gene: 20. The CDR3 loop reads CASRRASGPRVGFEQFF. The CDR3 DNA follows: TGTGCCAGCAGGAGGGCTAGCGGTCCACGAGTGGGGTTTGAGCAGTTCTTC.

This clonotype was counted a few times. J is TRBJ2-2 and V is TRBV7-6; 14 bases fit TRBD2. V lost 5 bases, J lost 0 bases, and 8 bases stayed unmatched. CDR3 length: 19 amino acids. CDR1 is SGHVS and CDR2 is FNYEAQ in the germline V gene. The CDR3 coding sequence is TGTGCCAGCAGCCAACCGGGACTAGCGGGAGTGACGAACACCGGGGAGCTGTTTTTT. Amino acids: CASSQPGLAGVTNTGELFF.

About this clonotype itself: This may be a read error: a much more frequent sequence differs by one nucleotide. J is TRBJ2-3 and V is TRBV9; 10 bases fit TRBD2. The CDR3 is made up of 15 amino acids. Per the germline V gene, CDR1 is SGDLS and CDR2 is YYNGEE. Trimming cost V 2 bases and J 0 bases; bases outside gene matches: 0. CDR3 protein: CASSVSGRSTDTQYF. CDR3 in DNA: TGTGCCAGCAGCGTTAGCGGGAGGAGCACAGATACGCAGTATTTT.

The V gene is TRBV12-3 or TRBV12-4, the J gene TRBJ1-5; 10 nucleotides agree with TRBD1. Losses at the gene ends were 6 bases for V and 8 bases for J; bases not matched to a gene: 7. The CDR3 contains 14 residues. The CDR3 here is CASSVTGGSEPQHF. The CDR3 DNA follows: TGTGCCAGCAGCGTGACAGGGGGCTCGGAGCCCCAGCATTTT.

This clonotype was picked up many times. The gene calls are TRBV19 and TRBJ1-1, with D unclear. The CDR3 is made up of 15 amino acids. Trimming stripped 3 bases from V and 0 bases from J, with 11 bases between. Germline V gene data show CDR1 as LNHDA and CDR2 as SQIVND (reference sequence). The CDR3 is CASSISRQMNTEAFF. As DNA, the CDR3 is TGTGCCAGTAGTATTTCGCGACAAATGAACACTGAAGCTTTCTTT.

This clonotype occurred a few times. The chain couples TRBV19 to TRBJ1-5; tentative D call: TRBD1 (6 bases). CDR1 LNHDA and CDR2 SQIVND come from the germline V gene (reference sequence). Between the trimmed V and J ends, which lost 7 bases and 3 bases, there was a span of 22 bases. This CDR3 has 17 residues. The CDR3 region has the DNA TGTGCCAGTATAGATGGGGCTCGACAGGTAGTCAATCAGCCCCAGCATTTT. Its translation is CASIDGARQVVNQPQHF.

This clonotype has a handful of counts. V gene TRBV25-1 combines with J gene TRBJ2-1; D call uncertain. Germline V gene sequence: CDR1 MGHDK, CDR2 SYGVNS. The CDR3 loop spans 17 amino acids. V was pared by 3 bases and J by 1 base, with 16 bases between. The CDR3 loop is CASSDSVGVGSYNEQFF. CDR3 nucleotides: TGTGCCAGCAGTGATTCGGTTGGTGTGGGATCCTACAATGAGCAGTTCTTC.

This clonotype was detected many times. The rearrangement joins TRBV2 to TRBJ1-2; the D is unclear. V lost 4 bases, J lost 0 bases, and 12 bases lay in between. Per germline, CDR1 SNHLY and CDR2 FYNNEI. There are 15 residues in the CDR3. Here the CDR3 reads CASSAEAVSNYGYTF. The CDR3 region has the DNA TGTGCCAGCAGTGCCGAGGCAGTTTCTAACTATGGCTACACCTTC.

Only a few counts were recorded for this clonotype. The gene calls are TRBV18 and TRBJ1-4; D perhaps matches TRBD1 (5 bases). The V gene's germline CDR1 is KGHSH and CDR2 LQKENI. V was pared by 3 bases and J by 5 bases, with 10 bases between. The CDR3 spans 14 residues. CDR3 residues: CASSPGEVNEKLFF. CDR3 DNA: TGTGCCAGCTCACCGGGGGAGGTGAATGAAAAACTGTTTTTT.

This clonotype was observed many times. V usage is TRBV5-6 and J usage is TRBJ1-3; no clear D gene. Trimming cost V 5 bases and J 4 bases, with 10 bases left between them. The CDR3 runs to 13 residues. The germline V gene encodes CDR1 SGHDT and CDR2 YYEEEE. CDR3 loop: CASRPYSGNTIYF. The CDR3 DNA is TGTGCCAGCAGGCCGTACTCAGGAAACACCATATATTTT.

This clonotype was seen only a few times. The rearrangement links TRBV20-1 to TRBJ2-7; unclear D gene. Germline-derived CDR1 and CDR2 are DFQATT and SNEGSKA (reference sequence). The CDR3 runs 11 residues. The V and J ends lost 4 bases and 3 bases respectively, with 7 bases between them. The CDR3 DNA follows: TGCAGTGCTAAGGCCTACTACGAGCAGTACTTC. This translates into CSAKAYYEQYF.